The 8 T cell receptor beta chains below all came from one sample that was sequenced in a study of metastatic and nonmetastatic thyroid tumors. TCRdb re-called clones via MiXCR from the PCR reads. The repertoire holds about 39,000 clones, with roughly a fifth as singletons. Patients were all untreated before their thyroid surgery. The sequencing sample was made of blood. The receptors here all came from a female donor with papillary thyroid cancer or a benign thyroid nodule (not recorded which). Some clones in this sample may be carry-over from other donors' samples.

This clone was observed at least ten times. The chain has TRBV11-2 and TRBJ2-3, with a possible D match to TRBD2 (7 bases). Deletions cut 5 bases from V and 4 bases from J, with 19 bases between. Germline V gene lookup returns CDR1 SGHAT and CDR2 FQNNGV. This CDR3 comprises 16 residues. CDR3 bases: TGTGCCAGCAGCCCGACCGCTAGGGGGGGGTCAGATACGCAGTATTTT. It is translated as CASSPTARGGSDTQYF. The full variable domain, its missing parts supplied by reference TRBV11-2 and TRBJ2-3, is EAGVAQSPRYKIIEKRQSVAFWCNPISGHATLYWYQQILGQGPKLLIQFQNNGVVDDSQLPKDRFSAERLKGVDSTLKIQPAKLEDSAVYLCASSPTARGGSDTQYFGPGTRLTVL.

This clone was seen at least ten times. The genes are TRBV5-1 and TRBJ1-6; D ambiguous. V shed 0 bases and J shed 1 base, with 5 bases lying between them. The germline gives CDR1 SGHRS, CDR2 YFSETQ. This CDR3 region has 15 residues. CDR3 protein: CASSLGGSYNSPLHF. The CDR3 DNA reads TGCGCCAGCAGCTTGGGAGGATCCTATAATTCACCCCTCCACTTT.

This clone came up many times. The chain combines TRBV7-2 with TRBJ2-2, with D maybe TRBD2 (5 bases). V was shortened by 4 bases and J by 5 bases, with 11 bases between the two germline ends. CDR3 length equals 14 residues. Germline CDR1 SGHTA, CDR2 FQGNSA. Here the CDR3 DNA reads TGTGCCAGCAGCTCCCCGGGGAAAACCGGGGAGCTGTTTTTT. This gives the protein CASSSPGKTGELFF.

The V and J genes are TRBV5-1 and TRBJ2-7, with D possibly being TRBD2 (6 bases). Trimming removed 2 bases at V and 6 bases at J, with 15 bases between. The CDR3 loop spans 14 amino acids. Germline assignment: CDR1 SGHRS and CDR2 YFSETQ. In nucleotides, the CDR3 is TGCGCCAGCAGCTTCCCGGAGGGTGGGCTCGAGCAGTACTTC. Translating it yields CASSFPEGGLEQYF.

With regard to this clone: Mismatch with germline at one junction end may stem from a read error. V gene TRBV6-1 combines with J gene TRBJ2-6; D not resolved. Germline V gene lookup returns CDR1 MNHNS and CDR2 SASEGT. The CDR3 has 16 amino acids. CDR3 residues: CASINFVGSWANALTF. CDR3 nucleotides: TGTGCCAGCATCAACTTCGTCGGATCTTGGGCCAACGCCCTGACTTTC.

This clone has ten or more counts. The V call is TRBV30, the J call TRBJ1-2, with D maybe TRBD1 (5 bases). Per the germline V gene, CDR1 is GTSNPN and CDR2 is SVGIG (reference sequence). This CDR3 is built from 14 residues. V gave up 2 bases and J gave up 3 bases, with 13 bases separating them. CDR3 loop: CAWSSGSWDYGYTF. Here the CDR3 DNA reads TGTGCCTGGAGTTCAGGGTCGTGGGACTATGGCTACACCTTC. The whole variable domain, remainder taken from reference TRBV30 and TRBJ1-2, is SQTIHQWPATLVQPVGSPLSLECTVEGTSNPNLYWYRQAAGRGLQLLFYSVGIGQISSEVPQNLSASRPQDRQFILSSKKLLLSDSGFYLCAWSSGSWDYGYTFGSGTRLTVV.

This clone was seen at least ten times. Additional DNA sequences in this sample encode the identical CDR3. The chain combines TRBV19 with TRBJ2-7, with unresolved D. The V gene lost 3 bases and the J gene lost 3 bases, with 15 bases spanning the gap. The CDR3 runs 15 residues. CDR1 and CDR2 (germline): LNHDA, SQIVND (reference sequence). CDR3: CASSIVDHTGYEQYF. The CDR3 DNA reads as TGTGCCAGTAGTATCGTGGACCACACCGGCTACGAGCAGTACTTC. The full variable domain, its missing parts supplied by reference TRBV19 and TRBJ2-7, is DGGITQSPKYLFRKEGQNVTLSCEQNLNHDAMYWYRQDPGQGLRLIYYSQIVNDFQKGDIAEGYSVSREKKESFPLTVTSAQKNPTAFYLCASSIVDHTGYEQYFGPGTRLTVT.

Many counts were recorded for this clone. Distinct nucleotide sequences in the sample also encode this CDR3. The rearrangement joins TRBV6-1 to TRBJ1-2, with a tentative D call TRBD1 (6 bases). This CDR3 spans 15 amino acids. V lost 5 bases and J 5 bases, leaving 18 bases between the germline ends. Per the germline V gene, CDR1 is MNHNS and CDR2 is SASEGT. Written as DNA, the CDR3 is TGTGCCAGCAGTCAAGAACCGGGACAACCTTATGGCTACACCTTC. This codes for CASSQEPGQPYGYTF.